This TCR beta chain is drawn from a study of shared clonotypes between healthy human individuals. Background on the study: CD4 naive cells filled three plates per donor, CD4 memory three, CD8 naive two and CD8 memory one. Study-wide results and limits: Apart from blood, nothing was sampled; tissue repertoires likely differ.

Generated by immunoSEQ multiplex PCR, the TCRdb table keeps only in-frame clones and is missing some. The sample lists approximately 350,000 clones, approximately 97% occurring once. The germline V gene has CDR1 MDHEN and CDR2 SYDVKM. The junction had 7 bases not matched to a gene; V was cut back by 2 bases and J by 0 bases. The CDR3 contains 18 residues. Remarks on this clone: Its antigen is still unknown.

There were only Caucasian adults among the donors, and all lived in Nashville, Tennessee. Source material: memory CD8+ T cells sorted from blood. The subset is: CD45RO+ cells pooled with CCR7-negative TemRA cells. The TCR comes from a man aged 30 to 39 in good health. The chain has TRBV28 and TRBJ2-6, with TRBD2 matching 7 bases. The CDR3, as DNA: TGTGCCAGCAGTTTACTGAGAGCGGGAATCTCTGGGGCCAACGTCCTGACTTTC. Translated, it gives CASSLLRAGISGANVLTF.